This T cell receptor (beta chain) was retrieved from a study of blood T cell repertoires in COVID-19. Generated by immunoSEQ multiplex PCR, the TCRdb table keeps only in-frame clones and is missing some. Found here are about 260,000 clones, about 83% of them singletons; the top ten hold roughly 2%. V lost 5 bases, J lost 5 bases, and 3 bases stayed unmatched. Germline V lookup: CDR1 SGHAT, CDR2 FQDESV (reference sequence). This CDR3 has 12 residues. The sample was PBMCs or T cells enriched from blood (not recorded which). J is TRBJ2-7 and V is TRBV11-1; 7 bases are shared with TRBD1. The receptor was derived from a woman aged 45-65 years who had recovered from COVID-19. CDR3 bases: TGTGCCAGCAGCCAAGACAGGGACGAGCAGTACTTC. Amino acids: CASSQDRDEQYF.